One T cell receptor (beta chain) is described in this entry. This sample was included in a study of control samples from healthy donors and cancer patients. V lost 6 bases to trimming and J lost 4 bases; unmatched junction nucleotides: 12. CDR1 is ENHRY and CDR2 is SYGVKD in the germline V gene. The CDR3 runs 16 residues. The data were produced by immunoSEQ multiplex PCR, yet TCRdb's version contains in-frame clones alone and is incomplete. The data contain some 56,000 clones, 95% of them singletons. Sequencing used blood. The chain recombines TRBV10-3 with TRBJ1-1; 9 nucleotides line up with TRBD1. This receptor was taken from a man aged 30 to 39 in good health. CDR3 protein: CAIRGTGIGLGTEAFF. CDR3 DNA: TGTGCCATCAGGGGGACAGGGATTGGCTTAGGCACTGAAGCTTTCTTT.